Listed here are 9 T cell receptor beta chains from one sample, sequenced in a study of CXCR3-negative and CXCR3-positive naive CD8 T cells. Findings and caveats of the study: Naive cells with CXCR3 showed TRB CDR3s that were more hydrophobic than those in CXCR3-negative naive cells.

With UMI labels, 5' RACE was used to prepare the TRB cDNA libraries. Using the 5' RACE reads, TCRdb records one entry per CDR3 protein without DNA. The record lists roughly 140,000 distinct CDR3 sequences, of which the ten most abundant hold over 0.25%. These receptors are not linked to any known antigen. The sequenced sample was naive CXCR3+ CD8+ T cells from blood. Indicated subset: CD45RO-CCR7+CD27+CD95- naive CD8+ T cells expressing CXCR3 (TNR3+). These receptors originate from a human donor in good health. Some clones in this sample may be carry-over from other donors' samples.

This chain uses TRBV19 with TRBJ1-1; the D call of TRBD1 rests on TCRdb alone, since no DNA is present to check it. The V gene's germline CDR1 is LNHDA and CDR2 SQIVND (reference sequence). The CDR3 runs 16 residues. CDR3 protein: CASSITGGGLNTEAFF.

The chain joins TRBV27 to TRBJ2-3. In germline, CDR1 is MNHEY, CDR2 SMNVEV (reference sequence). The length of the CDR3 is 14 residues. The chain's CDR3 is CASSLSLAPDTQYF.

The rearrangement uses TRBV15 and TRBJ2-1. The CDR3 consists of 11 residues. The germline gives CDR1 LNHNV, CDR2 YYDKDF (reference sequence). CDR3 sequence: CATSTRGEQFF.

V gene TRBV7-9 combines with J gene TRBJ2-7; TCRdb's D call, TRBD1, is unchecked because there is no DNA. Germline V gives CDR1 SEHNR, CDR2 FQNEAQ (reference sequence). This CDR3 contains 14 residues. Here the CDR3 reads CASSLNGQGYEQYF.

The chain links TRBV7-9 to TRBJ1-1; the D gene TCRdb calls, TRBD1, cannot be checked with no DNA. CDR3 length: 15 amino acids. CDR1 is SEHNR, CDR2 FQNEAQ, per germline (reference sequence). CDR3 protein: CASSTDPGLNTEAFF.

The chain joins TRBV7-9 to TRBJ2-1; TCRdb calls TRBD1, which cannot be checked without DNA. The CDR3 covers 13 residues. Germline CDR1 reads SEHNR; CDR2 reads FQNEAQ (reference sequence). The chain's CDR3 is CASSPGVEDEQFF.

This chain joins TRBV10-3 and TRBJ2-7. This CDR3 contains 14 residues. The germline gives CDR1 ENHRY, CDR2 SYGVKD. CDR3 amino acids: CAISETGGSYEQYF.

The rearrangement joins TRBV7-6 to TRBJ2-1. There are 15 residues in the CDR3. Germline V gene sequence: CDR1 SGHVS, CDR2 FNYEAQ. The CDR3 is CASSLVTNQLNEQFF.

The rearrangement joins TRBV20-1 to TRBJ1-5; TCRdb names TRBD1, which stays unverified in the absence of DNA. The CDR3 has 16 amino acids. Germline V gene lookup returns CDR1 DFQATT and CDR2 SNEGSKA (reference sequence). The CDR3 here is CSASGIRGDQNQPQHF.